These 30 T cell receptor beta chains share one sample of origin, sequenced in a study of identical twins. TCRdb fed the 5' RACE reads into MiXCR, producing one record per CDR3 protein. The sample holds 690,000 or so distinct CDR3 sequences, 5.5% to 6.5% seen once. The sequenced sample consisted of naive T cells sorted from blood. The receptor source for this set is a man younger than 30 in good health.

This clonotype was counted between two and nine times. The CDR3 loop reads CASGTGASYEQYF. CDR3 DNA: TGTGCCAGCGGGACAGGGGCCAGCTACGAGCAGTACTTC. V usage is TRBV6-1 and J usage is TRBJ2-7; TRBD1 agrees at 10 bases. The CDR3 is 13 residues long. J gave up 3 bases and V 8 bases, and 4 bases lay outside the gene matches. Germline CDR1 and CDR2: MNHNS and SASEGT.

This clonotype was detected many times. V gene TRBV12-3 or TRBV12-4 combines with J gene TRBJ1-4; D may be TRBD1 (5 bases). CDR3 length equals 12 residues. Trimming cost V 3 bases and J 10 bases, with 9 bases left between them. The CDR3 DNA sequence: TGTGCCAGCAGTTTTGGGGGGAGAAAACTGTTTTTT. Amino acid sequence: CASSFGGRKLFF.

In this sample, this clonotype turned up a few times. This sequence joins TRBV19 and TRBJ2-7; D gene uncertain. This CDR3 region has 13 residues. Germline CDR1 is LNHDA and CDR2 is SQIVND (reference sequence). V was pared by 0 bases and J by 3 bases, with 6 bases between. CDR3 amino acids: CASSIERHYEQYF. The CDR3 region has the DNA TGTGCCAGTAGTATAGAGCGTCACTACGAGCAGTACTTC.

This clonotype appeared a few times. This chain uses TRBV9 with TRBJ2-1; 8 bases are shared with TRBD1. The J segment lost 7 bases and the V segment lost 1 base, leaving 13 bases of the junction unmatched. Germline values: CDR1 SGDLS, CDR2 YYNGEE. The CDR3 extends over 17 amino acids. The CDR3, as DNA: TGTGCCAGCAGCGTAAGAATGGACAGGGTGACGGGGAATGAGCAGTTCTTC. It yields the protein CASSVRMDRVTGNEQFF.

This clonotype has only a few counts. The J gene is TRBJ2-2, the V gene TRBV6-5; tentatively, D is TRBD1 or TRBD2 (6 bases each). V lost 2 bases to trimming and J lost 6 bases, with 13 bases between them. CDR3 length equals 15 residues. CDR1 MNHEY and CDR2 SVGAGI come from the germline V gene. The CDR3 region has the DNA TGTGCCAGCAGTTACCTACAGGAGGGGGCCGGGGAGCTGTTTTTT. This gives the protein CASSYLQEGAGELFF.

This clonotype occurred many times. The rearrangement links TRBV4-3 to TRBJ2-1; D gene ambiguous. The CDR3 spans 13 residues. The germline CDR1 and CDR2 sequences are LGHNA and YSLEER. Trimming took off 0 bases at V and 6 bases at J, with 6 bases between the two ends. CDR3 bases: TGCGCCAGCAGCCAAGATAGTGGCAATGAGCAGTTCTTC. It encodes CASSQDSGNEQFF.

This clonotype has only a few counts. The genes are TRBV11-1 and TRBJ2-1, with D possibly matching TRBD2 (7 bases). The CDR3 is 19 amino acids. From germline, CDR1 is SGHAT and CDR2 FQDESV (reference sequence). Trimming removed 3 bases at V and 0 bases at J, with 21 bases between. Here the CDR3 reads CASSFIRGRGLGSYNEQFF. The DNA for the CDR3 is TGTGCCAGCAGCTTTATTCGGGGGCGCGGACTAGGCTCCTACAATGAGCAGTTCTTC.

The table lists this clonotype with many counts. The chain links TRBV12-3 or TRBV12-4 to TRBJ2-1; 13 bases match TRBD2. CDR3 length equals 14 residues. With V trimmed by 4 bases and J by 15 bases, 9 bases remained unmatched. The chain's CDR3 is CASSSGTSGMGGFF. CDR3 coding DNA: TGTGCCAGCAGTTCCGGGACTAGCGGGATGGGGGGGTTCTTC.

The chain recombines TRBV5-5 with TRBJ2-7; no definite D call. Germline V gives CDR1 SGHKS, CDR2 YYEKEE (reference sequence). This CDR3 contains 14 residues. Trimming stripped 0 bases from V and 3 bases from J, with 10 bases between. The CDR3 loop reads CASSLAHTNYEQYV. The DNA for the CDR3 is TGTGCCAGCAGCTTGGCTCATACAAACTACGAGCAGTACGTC.

V usage is TRBV27 and J usage is TRBJ2-5, with D perhaps assigned TRBD1 or TRBD2 (6 bases each). Trimming stripped 0 bases from V and 1 base from J, with 18 bases between. CDR1 is MNHEY, CDR2 SMNVEV, per germline (reference sequence). The CDR3 runs to 18 residues. The CDR3 DNA reads as TGTGCCAGCAGTTTATCCCCCGGGGGCTTATGGGCCCAAGAGACCCAGTACTTC. This gives the protein CASSLSPGGLWAQETQYF.

This chain links TRBV27 with TRBJ2-1, with TRBD1 identical over 10 bases. This CDR3 has 14 amino acids. The J segment lost 6 bases and the V segment lost 8 bases, leaving 7 bases of the junction unmatched. CDR1 and CDR2 (germline): MNHEY, SMNVEV (reference sequence). CDR3 region: CASQIGTGANEQFF. CDR3 sequence (DNA): TGTGCCAGCCAGATCGGGACAGGGGCCAATGAGCAGTTCTTC.

The rearrangement uses TRBV6-1 and TRBJ1-5; the D gene is possibly TRBD1 (5 bases). Germline CDR1 is MNHNS and CDR2 is SASEGT. This CDR3 spans 14 amino acids. Trimming took 3 bases from V and 4 from J, leaving 10 bases between them. CDR3: CASSERGTNQPQHF. CDR3 in DNA: TGTGCCAGCAGTGAGAGGGGCACAAATCAGCCCCAGCATTTT.

Many counts were recorded for this clonotype. The chain carries TRBV7-9 and TRBJ2-7; D gene uncertain. In germline, CDR1 is SEHNR, CDR2 FQNEAQ (reference sequence). The CDR3 loop spans 14 amino acids. V was pared by 1 base and J by 3 bases, with 10 bases between. The DNA of the CDR3 is TGTGCCAGCAGCTTAGGGAACGTTGACTACGAGCAGTACGTC. Its protein is CASSLGNVDYEQYV.

This clonotype came up many times. The V gene is TRBV20-1, the J gene TRBJ1-2, with 8 nucleotides matching TRBD1. This CDR3 has 14 residues. Trimming at V came to 0 bases and at J to 3 bases, leaving 3 bases not matched to a gene. CDR1 and CDR2 (germline): DFQATT, SNEGSKA (reference sequence). The CDR3 DNA sequence: TGCAGTGCTAGAGATAGGGACAGGCACTATGGCTACACCTTC. It yields the protein CSARDRDRHYGYTF.

The V and J genes are TRBV20-1 and TRBJ2-3, with a tentative D call TRBD2 (7 bases). The CDR3 is 19 amino acids. Per the germline V gene, CDR1 is DFQATT and CDR2 is SNEGSKA (reference sequence). The V end was cut by 0 bases, the J end by 0 bases, with 22 bases between. Here the CDR3 DNA reads TGCAGTGCTAGAGACCCCCTTAGGGGGAGGGCCCGTAGCACAGATACGCAGTATTTT. Translated: CSARDPLRGRARSTDTQYF.

This clonotype was counted many times. CDR3 sequence reads: CASRPGTGVHEQFF. The CDR3 DNA follows: TGTGCCAGCCGCCCCGGGACAGGGGTCCATGAGCAGTTCTTC. This chain links TRBV9 with TRBJ2-1, with TRBD1 matching 10 bases. Germline lookup yields CDR1 SGDLS and CDR2 YYNGEE. CDR3 length equals 14 residues. Trimming at V came to 7 bases and at J to 8 bases, leaving 9 bases not matched to a gene. Using reference TRBV9 and TRBJ2-1 for the parts outside the CDR3, the full variable domain is DSGVTQTPKHLITATGQRVTLRCSPRSGDLSVYWYQQSLDQGLQFLIQYYNGEERAKGNILERFSAQQFPDLHSELNLSSLELGDSALYFCASRPGTGVHEQFFGPGTRLTVL.

Many counts were recorded for this clonotype. The rearrangement uses TRBV4-2 and TRBJ2-1, with TRBD2 as a possible D gene (5 bases). V was trimmed by 1 base and J by 8 bases, leaving 12 bases between them. Germline-derived CDR1 and CDR2 are LGHNA and YNFKEQ. The CDR3 loop spans 14 amino acids. The CDR3 here is CASSQVSATDEQFF. As DNA, the CDR3 is TGTGCCAGCAGCCAAGTTAGCGCCACGGATGAGCAGTTCTTC.

In the case of this clonotype: Since a much larger clone is just one base distant, this may be a read error. The gene calls are TRBV5-5 and TRBJ1-4; D gene uncertain. Germline lookup yields CDR1 SGHKS and CDR2 YYEKEE (reference sequence). The CDR3 is 14 amino acids. The CDR3 protein is CASSFRMVGENLFF. The CDR3 nucleotides read TGTGCCAGCAGCTTCCGGATGGTTGGGGAAAACCTGTTTTTT.

This clonotype was counted at least ten times. Here the CDR3 reads CSVERQTDGYTF. The CDR3 coding sequence is TGCAGCGTTGAAAGGCAGACTGATGGCTACACCTTC. This sequence joins TRBV29-1 and TRBJ1-2, with D hard to call. V dropped 2 bases and J dropped 6 bases, with 10 bases sitting between them. CDR1 is SQVTM, CDR2 ANQGSEA, per germline. The CDR3 totals 12 residues. Complete variable domain (other parts from reference TRBV29-1 and TRBJ1-2): SAVISQKPSRDICQRGTSLTIQCQVDSQVTMMFWYRQQPGQSLTLIATANQGSEATYESGFVIDKFPISRPNLTFSTLTVSNMSPEDSSIYLCSVERQTDGYTFGSGTRLTVV.

This clonotype was seen at least ten times. This chain joins TRBV10-1 and TRBJ2-7; D ambiguous. CDR1 is WNHNN and CDR2 is SYGVQD in the germline V gene (reference sequence). Trimming pared 6 bases from V and 0 bases from J, leaving 12 bases between. The CDR3 extends over 14 amino acids. CDR3 nucleotide sequence: TGCGCCAGCAGAAAGGGTACCATCTCCTACGAGCAGTACGTC. Its translation: CASRKGTISYEQYV.

This clonotype was detected ten times or more. The rearrangement joins TRBV12-3 or TRBV12-4 to TRBJ1-1; D gene unclear. Trimming removed 5 bases from V and 10 bases from J, with 20 bases in between. This CDR3 comprises 14 residues. The CDR3 nucleotides are TGTGCCAGCAGTACCCCGGGAGCAACCTGGGGAGCTTTCTTT. Protein: CASSTPGATWGAFF.

This clonotype was seen ten or more times. This chain uses TRBV7-6 with TRBJ2-1; 7 bases line up with TRBD1. J lost 4 bases, V lost 5 bases, and 5 bases had no gene match. Per the germline V gene, CDR1 is SGHVS and CDR2 is FNYEAQ. This CDR3 contains 14 residues. The CDR3 nucleotides read TGTGCCAGCAGCCCAGTGGGACAGTACAATGAGCAGTTCTTC. It is translated as CASSPVGQYNEQFF.

This clonotype was counted only a few times. CDR3 in DNA: TGTGCCAGCAGCCAGACCGGGACACTCTATGGCTACACCTTC. Its protein is CASSQTGTLYGYTF. The V call is TRBV6-1, the J call TRBJ1-2; tentative D call: TRBD1 (6 bases). The CDR3 covers 14 residues. Germline assignment: CDR1 MNHNS and CDR2 SASEGT. Trimming stripped 6 bases from V and 4 bases from J, with 15 bases between.

This clonotype was counted ten times or more. The CDR3 sequence: CSVGSKVGTEAFF. The CDR3 region has the DNA TGCAGCGTCGGGTCGAAAGTAGGCACTGAAGCTTTCTTT. This rearrangement joins TRBV29-1 to TRBJ1-1; no reliable D call. Trimming took 6 bases from V and 4 from J, leaving 15 bases between them. The CDR3 loop spans 13 amino acids. Germline V gene lookup returns CDR1 SQVTM and CDR2 ANQGSEA.

This clonotype was counted at least ten times. The V call is TRBV12-3 or TRBV12-4, the J call TRBJ2-1, with D tentatively TRBD2 (6 bases). The CDR3 runs to 12 residues. V shed 4 bases and J shed 15 bases, with 16 bases lying between them. CDR3 residues: CASSSLPSEAFF. Here the CDR3 DNA reads TGTGCCAGCAGTTCACTTCCTAGCGAGGCGTTCTTC.

This clonotype was found many times. The CDR3 bases are TGTGCCAGCAGTTACCAGGTCGCTAGCACAGATACGCAGTATTTT. Residues: CASSYQVASTDTQYF. The chain joins TRBV6-5 to TRBJ2-3, with D unresolved. CDR1 MNHEY and CDR2 SVGAGI come from the germline V gene. V lost 2 bases and J lost 0, with 9 bases in between. The CDR3 extends over 15 amino acids.

This clonotype was detected many times. The chain's CDR3 is CASGQGRNQPQHF. CDR3 coding DNA: TGTGCCAGCGGGCAGGGGAGAAATCAGCCCCAGCATTTT. The genes are TRBV12-3 or TRBV12-4 and TRBJ1-5; D perhaps matches TRBD1 (6 bases). The CDR3 extends over 13 amino acids. V was shortened by 8 bases and J by 4 bases, with 12 bases between the two germline ends.

J is TRBJ2-5 and V is TRBV11-3; D is uncertain. Germline lookup yields CDR1 SGHNT and CDR2 YENEEA. The CDR3 is made up of 12 amino acids. V lost 8 bases and J lost 0, with 7 bases in between. CDR3 loop: CASASYQETQYF. CDR3 nucleotides: TGTGCCAGCGCGAGCTACCAAGAGACCCAGTACTTC.

The J gene is TRBJ2-3, the V gene TRBV29-1, with D possibly being TRBD1 or TRBD2 (6 bases each). Germline V gene lookup returns CDR1 SQVTM and CDR2 ANQGSEA. The CDR3 contains 14 residues. Trimming stripped 1 base from V and 2 bases from J, with 10 bases between. CDR3 sequence: CSVEAGATTDTQYF. The CDR3 bases are TGCAGCGTTGAAGCGGGGGCCACCACAGATACGCAGTATTTT.

This clonotype was recorded many times. The chain recombines TRBV6-5 with TRBJ2-2, with 9 bases matching TRBD2. The CDR3 consists of 17 residues. Germline CDR1 is MNHEY and CDR2 is SVGAGI. J gave up 2 bases and V 0 bases, and 4 bases lay outside the gene matches. The CDR3 nucleotides read TGTGCCAGCAGTTACTCATCAGCGGGAGGTAACACCGGGGAGCTGTTTTTT. Protein product: CASSYSSAGGNTGELFF.